This TCR beta chain was captured in a study of shared clonotypes between healthy human individuals. For the study at large: Each donor's CD4 naive and CD4 memory cells filled three plates apiece, CD8 naive two, and CD8 memory one.

As to this clone: As yet, its antigen is unknown.

The CDR3 extends over 14 amino acids. V was clipped by 5 bases and J by 0 bases, with 8 bases between them. Germline V gives CDR1 MRHNA, CDR2 SNTAGT. Findings of the study overall: The study's rarefaction showed incomplete sorted-subset sequencing despite large depth.

TCRdb's copy holds only in-frame clones and misses some; the assay was immunoSEQ multiplex PCR. In the table there are approximately 320,000 clones, roughly 91% of which are singletons. The TCR comes from a man aged 18 to 35 in good health. The chain links TRBV6-4 to TRBJ2-1; D not resolved. Sample: memory CD8+ T cells sorted from blood. The subset was: CD45RO+ cells pooled with CCR7-negative TemRA cells. The CDR3 loop reads CASSPTNSYNEQFF. In nucleotides, the CDR3 is TGTGCCAGCAGTCCTACTAACTCCTACAATGAGCAGTTCTTC.